This T cell receptor beta chain was captured in a study of radiation and T cells in renal cell carcinoma. The CDR3 totals 15 residues. J was trimmed by 9 bases and V by 3 bases; bases with no gene match: 6. Germline CDR1 and CDR2: LNHDA and SQIVND (reference sequence). Time point indicated: blood 2 weeks post-SBRT. Treatment noted: 15 Gy SBRT to primary tumor, nephrectomy 4 weeks later. Sequencing used immunoSEQ multiplex PCR; TCRdb keeps in-frame clones, though not all of them. The sample lists under 150,000 clones, roughly four fifths occurring once. The chain joins TRBV19 to TRBJ1-6; 9 nucleotides align to TRBD1. The source was blood, collected from a patient whose treatment included radiotherapy and nephrectomy. This receptor was taken from a woman between 55 and 75 years old with renal cell carcinoma. CDR3 in DNA: TGTGCCAGTAGTATGCTTGGGACAGGGAGTTCACCCCTCCACTTT. This codes for CASSMLGTGSSPLHF.